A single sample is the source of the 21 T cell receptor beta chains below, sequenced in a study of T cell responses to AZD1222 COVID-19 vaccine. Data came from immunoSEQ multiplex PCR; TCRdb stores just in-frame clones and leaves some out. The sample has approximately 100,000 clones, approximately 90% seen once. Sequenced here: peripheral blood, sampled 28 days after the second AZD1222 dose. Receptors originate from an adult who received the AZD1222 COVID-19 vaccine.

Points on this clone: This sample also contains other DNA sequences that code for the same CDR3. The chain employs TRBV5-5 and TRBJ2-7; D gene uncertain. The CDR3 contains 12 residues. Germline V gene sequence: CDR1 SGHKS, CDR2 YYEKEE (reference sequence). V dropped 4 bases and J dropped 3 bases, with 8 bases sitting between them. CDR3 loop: CASSPSDYEQYF. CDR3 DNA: TGTGCCAGCAGCCCCTCAGACTACGAGCAGTACTTC. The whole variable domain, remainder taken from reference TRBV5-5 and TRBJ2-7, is DAGVTQSPTHLIKTRGQQVTLRCSPISGHKSVSWYQQVLGQGPQFIFQYYEKEERGRGNFPDRFSARQFPNYSSELNVNALLLGDSALYLCASSPSDYEQYFGPGTRLTVT.

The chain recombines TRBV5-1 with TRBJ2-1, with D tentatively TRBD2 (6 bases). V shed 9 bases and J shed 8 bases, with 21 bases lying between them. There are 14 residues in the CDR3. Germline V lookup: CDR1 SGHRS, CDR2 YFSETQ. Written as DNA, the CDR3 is TGCGCCACCTCCACCGGGACTGCTATCCATGAGCAGTTCTTC. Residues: CATSTGTAIHEQFF.

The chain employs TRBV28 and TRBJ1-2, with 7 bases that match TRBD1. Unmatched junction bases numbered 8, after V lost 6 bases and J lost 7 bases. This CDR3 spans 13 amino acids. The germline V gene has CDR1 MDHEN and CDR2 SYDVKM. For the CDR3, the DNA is TGTGCCAGCAGCGGACAGGCCCCTCCTGGCTACACCTTC. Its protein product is CASSGQAPPGYTF.

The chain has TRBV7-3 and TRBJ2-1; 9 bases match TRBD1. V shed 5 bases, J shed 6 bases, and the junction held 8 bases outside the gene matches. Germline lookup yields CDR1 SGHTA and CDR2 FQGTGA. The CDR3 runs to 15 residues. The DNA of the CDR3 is TGTGCCAGCAGCCACACGGGACAGGGATTCAATGAGCAGTTCTTC. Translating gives CASSHTGQGFNEQFF.

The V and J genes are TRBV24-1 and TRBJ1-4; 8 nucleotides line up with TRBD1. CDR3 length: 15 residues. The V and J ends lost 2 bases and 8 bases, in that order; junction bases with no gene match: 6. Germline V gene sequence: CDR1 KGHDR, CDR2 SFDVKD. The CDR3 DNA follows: TGTGCCACCAGTGATTCGCACAGGGGGGGAGAAAAACTGTTTTTT. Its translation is CATSDSHRGGEKLFF.

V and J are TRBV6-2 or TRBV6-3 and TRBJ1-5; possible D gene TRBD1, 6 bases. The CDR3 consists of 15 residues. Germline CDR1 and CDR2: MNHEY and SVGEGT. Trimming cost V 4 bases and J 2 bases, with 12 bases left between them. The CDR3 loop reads CASSLNRAGNQPQHF. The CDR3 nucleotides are TGTGCCAGCAGTTTGAACAGGGCGGGCAATCAGCCCCAGCATTTT.

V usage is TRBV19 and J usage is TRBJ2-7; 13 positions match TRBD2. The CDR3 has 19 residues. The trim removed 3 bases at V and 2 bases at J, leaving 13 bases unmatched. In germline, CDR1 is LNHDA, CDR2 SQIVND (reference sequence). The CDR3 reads CASSIGLAGAGRYTYEQYF. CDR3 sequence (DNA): TGTGCCAGTAGTATTGGACTAGCGGGAGCGGGGCGGTATACCTACGAGCAGTACTTC.

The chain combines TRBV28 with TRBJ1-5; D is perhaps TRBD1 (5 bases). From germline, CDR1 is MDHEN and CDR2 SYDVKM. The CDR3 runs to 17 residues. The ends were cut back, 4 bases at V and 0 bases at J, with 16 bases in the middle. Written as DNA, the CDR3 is TGTGCCAGCAGTTCCCCCGGGGCAGAATATAGCAATCAGCCCCAGCATTTT. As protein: CASSSPGAEYSNQPQHF.

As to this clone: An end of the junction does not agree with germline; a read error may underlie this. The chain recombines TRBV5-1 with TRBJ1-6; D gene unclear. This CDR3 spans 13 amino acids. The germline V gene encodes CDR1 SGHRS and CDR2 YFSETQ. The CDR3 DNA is TGCGCCAGCAGCTTGAGCGGATATTCAACCCTCCACTTT. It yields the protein CASSLSGYSTLHF.

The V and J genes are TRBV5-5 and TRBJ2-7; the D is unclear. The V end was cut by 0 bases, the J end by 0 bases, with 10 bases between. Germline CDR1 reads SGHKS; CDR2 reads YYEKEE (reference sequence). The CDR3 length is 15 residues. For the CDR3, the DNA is TGTGCCAGCAGCTTGGCCGGCAGGAGCTCCTACGAGCAGTACTTC. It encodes CASSLAGRSSYEQYF.

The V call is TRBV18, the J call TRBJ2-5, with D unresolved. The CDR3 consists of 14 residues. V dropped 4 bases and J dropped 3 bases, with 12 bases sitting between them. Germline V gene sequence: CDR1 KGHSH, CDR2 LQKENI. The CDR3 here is CASSQVEAEETQYF. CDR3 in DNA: TGTGCCAGCTCACAAGTTGAAGCCGAAGAGACCCAGTACTTC.

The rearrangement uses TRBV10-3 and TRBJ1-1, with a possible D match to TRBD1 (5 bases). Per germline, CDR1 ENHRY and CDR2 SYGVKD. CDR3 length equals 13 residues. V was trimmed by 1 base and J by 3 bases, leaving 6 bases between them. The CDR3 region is CAISELGDTEAFF. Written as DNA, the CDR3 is TGTGCCATCAGTGAGTTGGGGGACACTGAAGCTTTCTTT.

CDR3 bases: TGCGCCAGCAGCCAAGTATATCTCGTTAATGAAAAACTGTTTTTT. Its translation: CASSQVYLVNEKLFF. The chain has TRBV4-1 and TRBJ1-4; D gene uncertain. Trimming pared 1 base from V and 4 bases from J, leaving 10 bases between. The germline gives CDR1 MGHRA, CDR2 YSYEKL. The CDR3 spans 15 residues.

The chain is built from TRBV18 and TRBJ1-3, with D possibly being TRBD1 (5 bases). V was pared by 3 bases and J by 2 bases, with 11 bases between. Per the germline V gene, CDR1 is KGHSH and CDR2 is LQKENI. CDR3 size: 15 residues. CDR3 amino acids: CASSPGGTAGNTIYF. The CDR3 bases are TGTGCCAGCTCACCGGGGGGAACCGCTGGAAACACCATATATTTT.

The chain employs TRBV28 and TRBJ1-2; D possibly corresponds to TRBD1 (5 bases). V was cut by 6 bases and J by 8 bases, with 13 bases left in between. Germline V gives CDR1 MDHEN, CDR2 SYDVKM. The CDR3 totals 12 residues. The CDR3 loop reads CASSVTGGGYTF. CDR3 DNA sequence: TGTGCCAGCAGCGTCACTGGGGGGGGCTACACCTTC.

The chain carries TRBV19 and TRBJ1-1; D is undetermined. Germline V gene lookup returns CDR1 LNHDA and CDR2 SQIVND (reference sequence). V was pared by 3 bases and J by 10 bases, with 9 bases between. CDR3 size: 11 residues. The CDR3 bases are TGTGCCAGTAGTATCGGTGAGGTAGCTTTCTTT. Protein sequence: CASSIGEVAFF.

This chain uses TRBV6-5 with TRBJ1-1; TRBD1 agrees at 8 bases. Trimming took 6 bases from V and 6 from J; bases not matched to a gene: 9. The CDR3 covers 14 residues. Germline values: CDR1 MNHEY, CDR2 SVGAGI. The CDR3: CASRPGQGFSEAFF. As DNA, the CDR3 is TGTGCCAGCAGACCAGGACAGGGTTTCTCTGAAGCTTTCTTT.

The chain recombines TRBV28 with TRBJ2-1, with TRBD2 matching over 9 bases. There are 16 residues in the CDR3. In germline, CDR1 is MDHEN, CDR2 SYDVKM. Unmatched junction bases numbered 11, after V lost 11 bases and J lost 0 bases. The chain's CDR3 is CAAIAGAQSSYNEQFF. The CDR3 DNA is TGTGCCGCAATAGCGGGAGCCCAGAGCTCCTACAATGAGCAGTTCTTC.

This CDR3 reads CASRLAGGNEQFF. In DNA, the CDR3 is TGTGCCAGTAGACTAGCGGGAGGGAATGAGCAGTTCTTC. V usage is TRBV19 and J usage is TRBJ2-1, with 13 bases fitting TRBD2. Germline CDR1 LNHDA, CDR2 SQIVND (reference sequence). The CDR3 is 13 residues long. Trimming took 6 bases from V and 7 from J; bases not matched to a gene: 0.

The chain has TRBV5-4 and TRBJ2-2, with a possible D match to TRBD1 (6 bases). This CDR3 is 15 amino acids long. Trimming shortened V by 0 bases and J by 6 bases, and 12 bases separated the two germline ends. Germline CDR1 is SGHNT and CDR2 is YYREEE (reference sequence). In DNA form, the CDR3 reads TGTGCCAGCAGCTTGGGACGGGCAGGGGCCGGGGAGCTGTTTTTT. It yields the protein CASSLGRAGAGELFF.

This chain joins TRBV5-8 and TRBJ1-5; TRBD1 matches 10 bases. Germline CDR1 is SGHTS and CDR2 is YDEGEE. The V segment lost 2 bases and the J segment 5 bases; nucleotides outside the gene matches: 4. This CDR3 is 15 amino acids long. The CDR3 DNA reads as TGTGCCAGCAGCTTTTTGGGACAGGGGCATCAGCCCCAGCATTTT. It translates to CASSFLGQGHQPQHF. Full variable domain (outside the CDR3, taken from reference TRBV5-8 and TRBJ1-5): EAGVTQSPTHLIKTRGQQATLRCSPISGHTSVYWYQQALGLGLQFLLWYDEGEERNRGNFPPRFSGRQFPNYSSELNVNALELEDSALYLCASSFLGQGHQPQHFGDGTRLSIL.